The clone carrying this T cell receptor beta chain is medium-sized by share. Its antigen is as yet unknown. CDR3 of TCR beta was amplified from genomic DNA via a two-round multiplex PCR. Amplification during the initial PCR round employed primers specific to each TRBV and TRBJ gene. TCRdb ran MiXCR on the multiplex PCR reads and lists one entry per CDR3 protein. The sample consists of about 31,000 distinct CDR3 sequences, around 43% of them appearing once. CDR1 MNHEY and CDR2 SVGAGI come from the germline V gene. The CDR3 is made up of 16 amino acids. J lost 2 bases, V lost 0 bases, and 6 bases had no gene match. This sample stems from a study of prognosis after radiotherapy for stage I lung cancer. Study overall: Median age was about 74 years (roughly 50 to 95) among roughly 13 men and several women. Radiotherapy preceded distant metastases in several patients (median around seven months); under 16 showed no significant progression. Notes on the study in general: Patients who developed distant metastases had lower Shannon entropy after stereotactic body radiation therapy. Reportedly, the usage of TRBV and TRBJ genes was not the same in patients with and without metastases.

The receptor was isolated from a donor aged 50 or older with non-small cell lung cancer. Sequences were derived from PBMCs, sampled before or after stereotactic body radiation therapy (not recorded which). The rearrangement links TRBV6-5 to TRBJ2-7, with 8 bases aligning to TRBD1. The CDR3 spells CASSYSRTGWAYEQYF. The CDR3, as DNA: TGTGCCAGCAGTTACTCCCGGACAGGGTGGGCCTACGAGCAGTACTTC.